Here is one TCR beta chain with its context. Its matching antigen is unknown. This record comes from a study of shared clonotypes between healthy human individuals. Looking at the study overall: The donors, two women and a few men, were aged 18 to 49.

Notes on the study in general: Compared with clonotypes that all four donors shared, non-shared clonotypes had lower generation probabilities.

For every subset, genomic DNA was evenly distributed across several immunoSEQ plates. Each sorted subset replicate got 200 ng genomic DNA, tens of thousands of genomes. The assay was immunoSEQ multiplex PCR, and TCRdb's table has in-frame clones only and misses some. The sample has 2 million to 2.5 million clones; around 95% are singletons. V was trimmed by 1 base and J by 4 bases, leaving 9 bases between them. The CDR3 covers 14 residues. Germline CDR1 is MDHEN and CDR2 is SYDVKM. The sequence derives from a man younger than 35 in good health. Sample: naive CD4+ T cells sorted from blood. The subset here: CD45RA+ positively selected. This chain joins TRBV28 and TRBJ2-3; no reliable D call. DNA of the CDR3: TGTGCCAGCAGTTTATATGCGGATGCAGATACGCAGTATTTT. Translation gives CASSLYADADTQYF.